This T cell receptor beta chain is from a study of cytomegalovirus exposure and HLA in healthy donors. Remarks on this clone: Antigen unknown.

Notes on the study in general: Later, an analysis found that common viral pathogens appeared to be linked with several of the most significant clusters.

Primers: 60 Vbeta forward and 13 Jbeta reverse. The data were produced by immunoSEQ multiplex PCR, yet TCRdb's version contains in-frame clones alone and is incomplete. This table has over 150,000 clones, 75% to 85% appearing once. The sequencing sample was made of PBMCs. The TCR sequence derives from a girl aged 10-17 years in good health and CMV-seropositive.

Here the CDR3 DNA reads TGTGCCAGCAGTTCCGGGACAGTCACTGGGGCCAACGTCCTGACTTTC. Encoded protein: CASSSGTVTGANVLTF. The chain joins TRBV2 to TRBJ2-6; TRBD1 matches at 7 bases. The germline V gene encodes CDR1 SNHLY and CDR2 FYNNEI. Trimming removed 5 bases from V and 2 bases from J; junction bases left unmatched: 6. The CDR3 covers 16 residues.